The 7 T cell receptor beta chains below were found in one sample sequenced in a study of OX40 agonist ivuxolimab in advanced cancers. Sequencing used immunoSEQ multiplex PCR; TCRdb keeps in-frame clones, though not all of them. The top ten clones hold roughly 1.5% of a sample with more than 50,000 clones, 82% of them seen once. The source was CD4+ or CD8+ T cells sorted from blood, collected in a trial of the OX40 agonist ivuxolimab. These receptors were taken from an adult with an advanced solid tumor such as melanoma, head and neck, liver or kidney cancer.

The genes are TRBV11-3 and TRBJ2-1; 7 nucleotides line up with TRBD1. The junction had 8 bases not matched to a gene; V was cut back by 0 bases and J by 0 bases. Per the germline V gene, CDR1 is SGHNT and CDR2 is YENEEA. The CDR3 sequence is 18 residues long. The CDR3 spells CASSLDMWTGLSYNEQFF. Written as DNA, the CDR3 is TGTGCCAGCAGCTTAGATATGTGGACAGGACTCTCCTACAATGAGCAGTTCTTC.

This chain's CDR3 is CASGPIRGPTDTQYF. The CDR3, as DNA: TGTGCCAGCGGCCCTATCAGGGGGCCCACAGATACGCAGTATTTT. The V call is TRBV11-2, the J call TRBJ2-3; TRBD1 matches at 8 bases. The CDR3 extends over 15 amino acids. In germline, CDR1 is SGHAT, CDR2 FQNNGV. The V and J ends lost 8 bases and 2 bases, in that order; junction bases with no gene match: 9.

The gene calls are TRBV15 and TRBJ2-5, with 8 bases matching TRBD1. This CDR3 comprises 15 residues. Germline CDR1 and CDR2: LNHNV and YYDKDF (reference sequence). V lost 0 bases, J lost 5 bases, and 5 bases stayed unmatched. The CDR3 DNA reads TGTGCCACCAGCAGAGATACAGGGGGGCGGGAGACCCAGTACTTC. Residues: CATSRDTGGRETQYF.

The chain carries TRBV2 and TRBJ2-4; D is uncertain. V lost 2 bases and J lost 9, with 8 bases in between. The CDR3 spans 12 residues. The germline CDR1 and CDR2 sequences are SNHLY and FYNNEI. DNA for the CDR3: TGTGCCAGCAGTGAACTAGGCCCCATTCAGTACTTC. Translation: CASSELGPIQYF.

This clone was counted a single time. The V gene is TRBV30, the J gene TRBJ1-5, with D tentatively TRBD1 (6 bases). CDR1 GTSNPN and CDR2 SVGIG come from the germline V gene (reference sequence). This CDR3 is 13 amino acids long. V gave up 1 base and J gave up 4 bases, with 8 bases separating them. The CDR3, as DNA: TGTGCCTGGAGTGCCACAGGGAATCAGCCCCAGCATTTT. Translation gives CAWSATGNQPQHF.

V gene TRBV4-1 combines with J gene TRBJ1-4, with D possibly TRBD1 on 5 matching bases. Trimming pared 3 bases from V and 8 bases from J, leaving 19 bases between. CDR3 length: 16 residues. CDR1 and CDR2 (germline): MGHRA, YSYEKL. The CDR3 DNA follows: TGCGCCAGCAGCCACACCTTAGACGGGGGAGGGGAAAAACTGTTTTTT. Encoded protein: CASSHTLDGGGEKLFF.

V is TRBV6-1 and J is TRBJ1-5; D not certain. This CDR3 has 11 amino acids. The V end was cut by 6 bases, the J end by 3 bases, with 3 bases between. Germline CDR1 is MNHNS and CDR2 is SASEGT. In DNA, the CDR3 is TGTGCCAGCAGCTTCAATCAGCCCCAGCATTTT. It codes for CASSFNQPQHF.